The present TCR beta chain was sequenced within a study of T cells in Graves' hyperthyroidism and ophthalmopathy (dated by TCRdb to about 2019). Context from the whole study: Peripheral blood samples were taken at the time of initial diagnosis, prior to any treatment. To identify distinguishing TCR V-J signatures, a discovery cohort of around 98 patients was used, comprising 40 to 45 with Graves' ophthalmopathy and around 57 with stable Graves' hyperthyroidism. An independent validation cohort of under 20 hyperthyroidism patients and roughly 16 patients who later progressed to ophthalmopathy tested prospective prediction of ophthalmopathy. The 80 to 100 discovery patients were randomly divided into training and test sets at a 7:3 ratio. In addition, the study compared T-cell repertoires in thyroid tissue and in blood from a handful of Graves' hyperthyroidism patients. After blood sampling, hyperthyroidism patients were treated with methimazole at a starting dose of 30 mg daily, and ophthalmopathy patients were treated with high-dose intravenous methylprednisolone. According to the paper, TCR Vbeta CDR3 sequencing was carried out on 120 to 150 peripheral blood samples, which came from about 45 ophthalmopathy, 80 or so hyperthyroidism and roughly 17 progressor patients. Findings and caveats that apply to the study as a whole: No statistical method was used to fix the sample size in advance, and group allocation was not hidden from the investigators. In validation, the model predicted progression to ophthalmopathy a median of around 6.5 months before onset, with roughly 70% sensitivity and just under 75% specificity. Ophthalmopathy was separated from stable hyperthyroidism by a 13 V-J signature model, with about 86% sensitivity and about 81% specificity obtained in cross-validation and 80%/75% obtained in testing. Most expanded thyroid clonotypes (frequency above 0.001) were also detected in blood, a finding suggesting that blood repertoires may reflect thyroid immune responses.

This clonotype was seen repeatedly, ten times or more. Its antigen specificity is not known. It has no much larger one-base neighbor in the sample; base qualities were not kept. Stable Graves' hyperthyroidism was defined as the absence of progression to ophthalmopathy over 18 months of follow-up. The hyperthyroidism patients were between 18 and 65 years old and newly diagnosed, with a disease duration of less than 2 months. The study excluded patients with uncontrolled infections, other autoimmune diseases, pregnancy or lactation. Clinical symptoms, serum thyroxine and TRAb, thyroid ultrasound, and orbital computed tomography formed the basis for the diagnoses. PBMCs were isolated from roughly 10 ml of fresh peripheral blood by Ficoll-Paque density gradient centrifugation. Trizol reagent was used to extract total RNA, and RNA quality was then checked on an Agilent 2100 Bioanalyzer. The CDR3, cysteine through phenylalanine, is 12 amino acids long. Only the CDR3 region is kept as DNA, spanning 36 bases read in frame from base 1. The germline V gene gives CDR1 as MDHEN and CDR2 as SYDVKM. V is reduced by 6 bases and J by 4 bases, leaving a spacing of 9 bases between them.

Amplification of TCR beta CDR3 regions was carried out from RNA transcripts. A first-round RT-PCR of the TCR CDR3 used the HTBI primer set with the Qiagen OneStep RT-PCR kit. The libraries were constructed in a second round of multiplex PCR and then size-selected and purified. The libraries were sequenced on an Illumina HiSeq2000 using paired-end 100 bp reads. In the source study's methods: Raw data were processed with SOAPnuke, discarding reads with adapters, uncalled bases, mean Phred below 15, or no exact constant-primer or identifier match. High-quality paired reads were merged using COPE v1.2.5, and each unique nucleotide sequence was defined as a clonotype. Clonotypes were aligned to IMGT TRBV, TRBD and TRBJ reference segments using MiTCR v1.1. Analysis was restricted to V-J combinations with a frequency above 0.0001, which covered 99.2% of repertoires. The TCS score was defined as the ratio of F50 (clonal expansion) to E x V (chaos), calculated using BLOSUM62-based TCRdist between CDR3 peptides within each V-J. Welch's t-statistics and random forest reduced 500 to 650 V-J features to 10 to 15, which were used in a naive Bayes classifier (R e1071). Using fastp trimming at Q25 and MiXCR clonotype assembly, TCRdb reanalyzed the public sequencing data and kept in-frame beta chains. Every distinct CDR3 protein forms one entry, paired with its most common genes and DNA. The V and J calls were not made by the authors but by TCRdb's processing. In all, the sample holds fewer than 600,000 distinct CDR3 sequences, and 14% of those were seen once. The top ten clonotypes cover roughly 13% of the sample.

The sample was blood. The sequence was obtained from a woman in her 40s with Graves' hyperthyroidism. The V and J genes are TRBV28 and TRBJ1-2; a tentative D call is TRBD1 (5 bases match). At the DNA level, the sequence is TGTGCCAGCAGCCGAGGGGTCTATGGCTACACCTTC. Translated, it gives CASSRGVYGYTF.